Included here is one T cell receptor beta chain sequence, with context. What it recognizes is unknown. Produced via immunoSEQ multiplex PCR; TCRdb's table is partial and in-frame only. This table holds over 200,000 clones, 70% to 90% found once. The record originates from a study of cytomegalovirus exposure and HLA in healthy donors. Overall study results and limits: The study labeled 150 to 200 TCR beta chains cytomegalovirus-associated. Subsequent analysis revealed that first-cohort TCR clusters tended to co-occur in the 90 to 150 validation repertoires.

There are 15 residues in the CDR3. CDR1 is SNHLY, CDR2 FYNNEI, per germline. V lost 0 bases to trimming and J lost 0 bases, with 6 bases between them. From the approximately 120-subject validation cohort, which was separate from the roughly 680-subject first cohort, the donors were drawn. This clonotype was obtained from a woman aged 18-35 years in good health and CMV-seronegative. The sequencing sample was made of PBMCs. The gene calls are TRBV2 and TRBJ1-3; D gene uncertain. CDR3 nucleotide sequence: TGTGCCAGCAGTGAAGCTCAGGCCTCTGGAAACACCATATATTTT. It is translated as CASSEAQASGNTIYF. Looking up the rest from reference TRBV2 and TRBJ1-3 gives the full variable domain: EPEVTQTPSHQVTQMGQEVILRCVPISNHLYFYWYRQILGQKVEFLVSFYNNEISEKSEIFDDQFSVERPDGSNFTLKIRSTKLEDSAMYFCASSEAQASGNTIYFGEGSWLTVV.